A selection of T cell receptor beta chains follows, all from one sample in a study of PD-1 blockade in classical Hodgkin lymphoma. Some clones are missing from TCRdb's copy, which holds only in-frame ones; the method was immunoSEQ multiplex PCR. Here the sample spans 27,000 or so clones, 72% being singletons. Sequencing was performed on peripheral blood mononuclear cells (PBMCs), taken before the fourth cycle of nivolumab. The receptor source for this set is a human donor with classical Hodgkin lymphoma. Both conserved end residues are part of each CDR3. D genes are given only for firm matches. The size of a clone is reported for some rows only, either as once, few or many, or as a class for expanded clones.

CDR3 DNA	CDR3 protein	clone size	D gene	V gene	J gene
TGCGCCAGCAGCCAAGGGGCCGGGGGCAACTACAATGAGCAGTTCTTC	CASSQGAGGNYNEQFF	once	NA	TRBV4-1	TRBJ2-1
TGCGCCAGCAGCTCGGGTAGACTAGTGATGAGTCGCATAGAGACCCAGTACTTC	CASSSGRLVMSRIETQYF	NA	NA	TRBV5-1	TRBJ2-5
TGTGCCAGCATGGGGCTCCGGGACAGGCATGAAAAACTGTTTTTT	CASMGLRDRHEKLFF	once	TRBD1	TRBV28	TRBJ1-4
TGTGCCAGCAGTTCCGGGCAGGGGATCTATGGCTACACCTTC	CASSSGQGIYGYTF	NA	NA	TRBV27	TRBJ1-2
TGTGCCATCAGTGAGTCGCGCGGGACGGGAGAGACCCAGTACTTC	CAISESRGTGETQYF	NA	NA	TRBV10-3	TRBJ2-5
TGTGCCAGCAGCCCCACTAGCGGGAGAGGCTATGAGCAGTTCTTC	CASSPTSGRGYEQFF	NA	TRBD2	TRBV7-6	TRBJ2-1
TGTGCCAGCAGGAGGGGACTAGGCACAGATACGCAGTATTTT	CASRRGLGTDTQYF	NA	TRBD2	TRBV27	TRBJ2-3
TGTGCCAGCAGTCCCGGGACAGGACCCACTCAGGAGCAGTACTTC	CASSPGTGPTQEQYF	NA	TRBD1	TRBV27	TRBJ2-5
TGCGCCAGCAGCCAAGATTCGGGACTAGGGGAAGAGACCCAGTACTTC	CASSQDSGLGEETQYF	NA	TRBD2	TRBV4-1	TRBJ2-5
TGTGCCAGCAGGAAGGACAGGCAAACCTACAATGAGCAGTTCTTC	CASRKDRQTYNEQFF	NA	TRBD1	TRBV2	TRBJ2-1
TGTGCCAGCAGCAAGGGTACCCACAGGGGGCGAACAGATACGCAGTATTTT	CASSKGTHRGRTDTQYF	NA	NA	TRBV21-1	TRBJ2-3
TGCAGCGTTGTGGCACTAGCGGTCCATGAGCAGTTCTTC	CSVVALAVHEQFF	NA	TRBD2	TRBV29-1	TRBJ2-1
TGTGCCAGCAGATCCTATGGCTACACCTTC	CASRSYGYTF	NA	NA	TRBV28	TRBJ1-2
TGCGCCAGCAAGCTGACAGGGCGGGCGATTGAAGCTTTCTTT	CASKLTGRAIEAFF	NA	TRBD1	TRBV10-2	TRBJ1-1
TGTGCCAGTAGCCGCGGAGGGACAGGGGCCGGCTACACCTTC	CASSRGGTGAGYTF	NA	TRBD1	TRBV19	TRBJ1-2
TGTGCCAGCTCACCACGGTCGTTGGACACTGAAGCTTTCTTT	CASSPRSLDTEAFF	NA	NA	TRBV18	TRBJ1-1
TGCAGCGTTGAAGTAGGGGAGGGCCCGAACACCGGGGAGCTGTTTTTT	CSVEVGEGPNTGELFF	NA	TRBD2	TRBV29-1	TRBJ2-2
TGTGCCAGCAGTTTTTCGAGAGCGGGAGGGCCAGGCGGGGAGCTGTTTTTT	CASSFSRAGGPGGELFF	NA	TRBD2	TRBV27	TRBJ2-2
TGCGCCAGCAGCCCGACTACGGCCTACAATGAGCAGTTCTTC	CASSPTTAYNEQFF	NA	NA	TRBV4-3	TRBJ2-1
TGTGCCAGCAGCTTAGTGGGCAGGACAGAAGTTTTCTTT	CASSLVGRTEVFF	NA	NA	TRBV13	TRBJ1-1
TGTGCCATCAGTGAATTCGAGGGTAATTCACCCCTCCACTTT	CAISEFEGNSPLHF	NA	NA	TRBV10-3	TRBJ1-6
TGTGCCAGCAGCTTAGGAGGTCTAGGGGAACCAGGCACAGATACGCAGTATTTT	CASSLGGLGEPGTDTQYF	NA	NA	TRBV11-3	TRBJ2-3
TGCAGTGCTAGAGAACGCTACGAGCAGTACTTC	CSARERYEQYF	NA	NA	TRBV20-1	TRBJ2-7
TGTGCCACTGGGGGCAGGGGGCAAGAGACCCAGTACTTC	CATGGRGQETQYF	NA	TRBD1	TRBV19	TRBJ2-5
TGTGCCAGCAGTCGGGGTCCAAACACTGAAGCTTTCTTT	CASSRGPNTEAFF	few	NA	TRBV5-8	TRBJ1-1
TGTGCAAGGGCCCTCCGAGATACGCAGTATTTT	CARALRDTQYF	NA	NA	TRBV30	TRBJ2-3
TGTGCCTGGATGACCCCGGGACAGAGCCGCTATGGCTACACCTTC	CAWMTPGQSRYGYTF	NA	TRBD1	TRBV30	TRBJ1-2
TGTGCCAGCAGCCTTGGACAGGGGTCGTCAGAGACCCAGTACTTC	CASSLGQGSSETQYF	NA	TRBD1	TRBV7-9	TRBJ2-5
TGCAGCGTTGGTGGCTCCGCGGCAGAGGGCAATCAGCCCCAGCATTTT	CSVGGSAAEGNQPQHF	few	NA	TRBV29-1	TRBJ1-5
TGTGCCAGTAGTACCGGGACGGCCGTAAGCTATGGCTACACCTTC	CASSTGTAVSYGYTF	NA	NA	TRBV19	TRBJ1-2
TGTGCCAGCAGTTTCGTCAGGGCAAACAATGAGCAGTTCTTC	CASSFVRANNEQFF	NA	NA	TRBV27	TRBJ2-1
TGTGCCAGCAGTTTATACTACGAGCAGTACTTC	CASSLYYEQYF	NA	NA	TRBV27	TRBJ2-7
TGCGCCAGCAGTGCACCGGGACAGGGAAACACCGGGGAGCTGTTTTTT	CASSAPGQGNTGELFF	NA	TRBD1	TRBV10-1	TRBJ2-2
TGTGCCAGCAGTGGCAGGACTAGCGGGAGGAGAGATGAGCAGTTCTTC	CASSGRTSGRRDEQFF	few	TRBD2	TRBV25-1	TRBJ2-1
TGTGCCAGCAGCCTAATTGGTGGGGGAGAGACCCAGTACTTC	CASSLIGGGETQYF	NA	NA	TRBV7-8	TRBJ2-5
TGCGCCAGCAGTCCCGAGGCGGACCCAAGGGACACCATATATTTT	CASSPEADPRDTIYF	NA	NA	TRBV4-1	TRBJ1-3
TGTGCCAGTAGTTCAGCCGGGACAGCCTTGGCCAATTCACCCCTCCACTTT	CASSSAGTALANSPLHF	few	TRBD1	TRBV19	TRBJ1-6
TGTGCCTCTAGCCCGGGGCCGGCGGGAAATTCACCCCTCCACTTT	CASSPGPAGNSPLHF	NA	NA	TRBV19	TRBJ1-6
TGTGCCAGCAGCTCCCCTGGGGGGGGCCGCGAAGAGACCCAGTACTTC	CASSSPGGGREETQYF	NA	NA	TRBV5-6	TRBJ2-5
TGCGCCAGCAGCCAAGGGACTGCCTTGGACGGGGAGCTGTTTTTT	CASSQGTALDGELFF	NA	NA	TRBV4-3	TRBJ2-2
TGTGCCAGTAGGGGGCACTTAGATCAGCCCCAGCATTTT	CASRGHLDQPQHF	medium-sized	NA	TRBV19	TRBJ1-5
TGTGCCAGCAGTTCTGGACAGGGGTTCGCCGGGGAGCTGTTTTTT	CASSSGQGFAGELFF	NA	TRBD1	TRBV28	TRBJ2-2
TGTGCCAGCAGTTTATCCCGTGGGGTTTACACAGATACGCAGTATTTT	CASSLSRGVYTDTQYF	NA	NA	TRBV27	TRBJ2-3
TGTGCCAGCAGTTTAGTAGAGGGGCACTATGGCTACACCTTC	CASSLVEGHYGYTF	NA	NA	TRBV28	TRBJ1-2
TGTGCCAGCAGCGTGGGGCCTCCGAACACTGAAGCTTTCTTT	CASSVGPPNTEAFF	few	NA	TRBV9	TRBJ1-1
TGTGCCAGCAGCCCCGGGGTCCATAGCAATCAGCCCCAGCATTTT	CASSPGVHSNQPQHF	NA	NA	TRBV4-2	TRBJ1-5
TGTGCCAGTTTTCTGACCGCAGGGACAGCCAACACCGGGGAGCTGTTTTTT	CASFLTAGTANTGELFF	NA	TRBD1	TRBV19	TRBJ2-2
TGTGCCAGCAGCGCTAACGGGCTCCGTCGAGATACGCAGTATTTT	CASSANGLRRDTQYF	NA	NA	TRBV9	TRBJ2-3
TGTGCCAGCAGCTACCCAGGGGACAGTTACACTGAAGCTTTCTTT	CASSYPGDSYTEAFF	once	NA	TRBV21-1	TRBJ1-1
TGCGCCAGCAGCCAAGTACTAGCGCAAGAGACCCAGTACTTC	CASSQVLAQETQYF	NA	TRBD2	TRBV4-1	TRBJ2-5
TGTGCCAGCAGCTTAGTAGCGGGCAGAGGTTCGGTCTATGGCTACACCTTC	CASSLVAGRGSVYGYTF	few	NA	TRBV7-9	TRBJ1-2
TGTGCCAGCAGCTTAGTCCTAGAGAGGGCAGATACGCAGTATTTT	CASSLVLERADTQYF	NA	NA	TRBV7-9	TRBJ2-3
TGTGCCAGCTCCATAGCGGGGGACTATGGCTACACCTTC	CASSIAGDYGYTF	NA	NA	TRBV27	TRBJ1-2
TGCAGCGGTCGATGGGGCGCCAACACCGGGGAGCTGTTTTTT	CSGRWGANTGELFF	NA	NA	TRBV29-1	TRBJ2-2
TGTGCCAGCAGCTTAACGCCCAGGGGGAAGGGAAACTATGGCTACACCTTC	CASSLTPRGKGNYGYTF	NA	TRBD1	TRBV11-3	TRBJ1-2